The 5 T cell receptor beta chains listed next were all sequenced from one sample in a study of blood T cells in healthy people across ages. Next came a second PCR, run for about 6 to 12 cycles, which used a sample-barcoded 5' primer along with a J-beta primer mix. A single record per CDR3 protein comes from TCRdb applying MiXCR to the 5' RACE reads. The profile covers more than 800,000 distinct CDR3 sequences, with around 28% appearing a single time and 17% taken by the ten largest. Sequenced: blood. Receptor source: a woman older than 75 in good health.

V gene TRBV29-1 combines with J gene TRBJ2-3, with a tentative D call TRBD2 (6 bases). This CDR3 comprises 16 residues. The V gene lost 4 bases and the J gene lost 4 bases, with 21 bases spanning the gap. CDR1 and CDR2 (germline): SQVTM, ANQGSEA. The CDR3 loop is CSVGSTGTFFADTQYF. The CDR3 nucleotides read TGCAGCGTTGGAAGTACGGGGACTTTCTTCGCAGATACGCAGTATTTT.

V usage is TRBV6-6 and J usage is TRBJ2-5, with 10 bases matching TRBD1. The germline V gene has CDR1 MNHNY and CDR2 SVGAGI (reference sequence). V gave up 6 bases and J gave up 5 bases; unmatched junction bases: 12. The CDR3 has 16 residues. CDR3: CASRDLRDRGRETQYF. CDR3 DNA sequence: TGTGCCAGCAGGGATCTGAGGGACAGGGGTAGGGAGACCCAGTACTTC.

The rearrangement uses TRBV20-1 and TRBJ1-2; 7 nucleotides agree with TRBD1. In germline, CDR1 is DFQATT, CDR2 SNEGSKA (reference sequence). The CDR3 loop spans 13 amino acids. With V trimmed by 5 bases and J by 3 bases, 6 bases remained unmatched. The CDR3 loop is CSAGTARHYGYTF. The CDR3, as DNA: TGCAGTGCTGGGACAGCGAGGCACTATGGCTACACCTTC.

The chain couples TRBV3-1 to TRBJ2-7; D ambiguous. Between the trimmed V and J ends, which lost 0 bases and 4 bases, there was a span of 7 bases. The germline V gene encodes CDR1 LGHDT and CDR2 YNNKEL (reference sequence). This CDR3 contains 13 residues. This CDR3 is CASSQDLLYEQYF. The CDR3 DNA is TGTGCCAGCAGCCAAGATCTTTTGTACGAGCAGTACTTC.

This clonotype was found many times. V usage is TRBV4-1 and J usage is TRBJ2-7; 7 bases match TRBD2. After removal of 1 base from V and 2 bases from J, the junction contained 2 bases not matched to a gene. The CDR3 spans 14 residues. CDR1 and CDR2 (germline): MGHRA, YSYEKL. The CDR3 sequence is CASSQGGGPYEQYF. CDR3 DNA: TGCGCCAGCAGCCAAGGGGGGGGTCCCTACGAGCAGTACTTC.